The clone carrying this T cell receptor (beta chain) appeared a few times. Use of 60 Vbeta and 13 Jbeta primers characterized the PCR. Methods used by the authors: Later work found about 80 million unique TCR beta chains, with approximately 12 million shared. Only in-frame clones appear in the TCRdb table, and some are missing; sequencing was by immunoSEQ multiplex PCR. D and trimming come from the DNA, and the V and J calls and clone size come from that table. Here the sample spans 120,000 or so clones, around 75% being singletons. The sample comes from a study of cytomegalovirus exposure and HLA in healthy donors. The sequenced material came from PBMCs. The sequence derives from a woman between 45 and 60 years old in good health and CMV-seropositive.

CDR3 protein: CASSLFSGYSYEQYF. Written as DNA, the CDR3 is TGTGCCAGCAGCTTATTTAGCGGATACTCCTACGAGCAGTACTTC. This chain links TRBV7-2 with TRBJ2-7, with a weak D call TRBD2 (6 bases). From germline, CDR1 is SGHTA and CDR2 FQGNSA. The CDR3 runs 15 residues. Deletions cut 2 bases from V and 0 bases from J, with 11 bases between.